This is a list of T cell receptor beta chains from one sample in a study of T cells in Graves' hyperthyroidism and ophthalmopathy. TCRdb re-called the multiplex PCR reads with MiXCR, one entry per CDR3 protein. The sample carries hundreds of thousands of distinct CDR3 sequences, just under 45% recorded once. The source material was peripheral blood or thyroid tissue (not recorded which). These receptors were obtained from an adult man with Graves' disease, either hyperthyroidism or ophthalmopathy (not recorded which). Both conserved end residues are part of each CDR3. A D gene is named only where the DNA matches it firmly. Size is omitted from some rows. Given values are once, few, many or a class for expanded clones.

clone size: few; V gene: TRBV13; D gene: TRBD1; J gene: TRBJ1-3; CDR3 protein: CASSVNRGQFDDTIYF; CDR3 DNA: TGTGCCAGCAGCGTAAACAGGGGGCAATTCGACGACACCATATATTTT
clone size: few; V gene: TRBV5-5; D gene: NA; J gene: TRBJ1-5; CDR3 protein: CASSLGGIFAQPQHF; CDR3 DNA: TGTGCCAGCAGCTTGGGGGGGATATTTGCGCAGCCCCAGCATTTT
clone size: many; V gene: TRBV7-6; D gene: NA; J gene: TRBJ2-5; CDR3 protein: CASSPRPVTETQYF; CDR3 DNA: TGTGCCAGCAGTCCCCGACCTGTCACCGAGACCCAGTACTTC
clone size: many; V gene: TRBV29-1; D gene: TRBD1; J gene: TRBJ1-2; CDR3 protein: CSAGRDRLSNYGYTF; CDR3 DNA: TGCAGCGCCGGACGGGACAGGTTATCTAACTATGGCTACACCTTC
clone size: many; V gene: TRBV2; D gene: TRBD2; J gene: TRBJ2-6; CDR3 protein: CASKGTSGSGANVLTF; CDR3 DNA: TGTGCCAGCAAGGGGACTAGCGGGTCTGGGGCCAACGTCCTGACTTTC
clone size: NA; V gene: TRBV10-3; D gene: TRBD1; J gene: TRBJ1-6; CDR3 protein: CAISEPKRDSLSPLHF; CDR3 DNA: TGTGCCATCAGTGAGCCGAAGAGGGACAGTTTATCACCCCTCCACTTT
clone size: many; V gene: TRBV2; D gene: NA; J gene: TRBJ1-1; CDR3 protein: CASRNGWESEAFF; CDR3 DNA: TGTGCCAGCCGGAATGGCTGGGAAAGTGAAGCTTTCTTT
clone size: NA; V gene: TRBV11-2; D gene: TRBD1; J gene: TRBJ1-4; CDR3 protein: CASSPSRTGDGYFF; CDR3 DNA: TGTGCCAGCAGCCCCTCCCGGACAGGGGACGGTTATTTTTTT
clone size: once; V gene: TRBV12-3/TRBV12-4; D gene: TRBD1; J gene: TRBJ1-1; CDR3 protein: CASSPDTGEVVAFF; CDR3 DNA: TGTGCCAGCAGCCCGGACACAGGGGAGGTCGTAGCTTTCTTT
clone size: few; V gene: TRBV6-9; D gene: TRBD1; J gene: TRBJ2-5; CDR3 protein: CASSFRTGSETQYF; CDR3 DNA: TGTGCCAGCAGTTTCCGGACAGGGTCGGAGACCCAGTACTTC
clone size: NA; V gene: TRBV7-8; D gene: TRBD1; J gene: TRBJ1-5; CDR3 protein: CASSPYPGTGVPASWPQHF; CDR3 DNA: TGTGCCAGCAGTCCATACCCCGGGACAGGGGTCCCCGCCAGTTGGCCCCAGCATTTT
clone size: NA; V gene: TRBV24-1; D gene: NA; J gene: TRBJ1-5; CDR3 protein: CATSETGLNQPQHF; CDR3 DNA: TGTGCCACCAGTGAGACAGGCCTCAATCAGCCCCAGCATTTT
clone size: few; V gene: TRBV2; D gene: NA; J gene: TRBJ2-7; CDR3 protein: CASSNRPSQHPNEQYF; CDR3 DNA: TGTGCCAGCAGTAACCGCCCCTCGCAGCACCCTAACGAGCAGTACTTC
clone size: NA; V gene: TRBV19; D gene: NA; J gene: TRBJ1-5; CDR3 protein: CASSQHGLSNQPQHF; CDR3 DNA: TGTGCCAGTAGCCAACACGGACTAAGCAATCAGCCCCAGCATTTT
clone size: NA; V gene: TRBV14; D gene: TRBD1; J gene: TRBJ2-7; CDR3 protein: CASSSQGGHEQYF; CDR3 DNA: TGTGCCAGCAGTTCACAGGGGGGCCACGAGCAGTACTTC
clone size: NA; V gene: TRBV24-1; D gene: TRBD1; J gene: TRBJ1-5; CDR3 protein: CAGGTGGNQPQHF; CDR3 DNA: TGTGCCGGGGGGACAGGGGGCAATCAGCCCCAGCATTTT
clone size: NA; V gene: TRBV7-2; D gene: TRBD1; J gene: TRBJ2-5; CDR3 protein: CASSQVRTGQTF; CDR3 DNA: TGTGCCAGCAGCCAAGTCCGGACAGGGCAAACCTTC
clone size: many; V gene: TRBV19; D gene: NA; J gene: TRBJ1-2; CDR3 protein: CASDQGYGYTF; CDR3 DNA: TGTGCCAGCGATCAGGGCTATGGCTACACCTTC
clone size: NA; V gene: TRBV15; D gene: NA; J gene: TRBJ2-5; CDR3 protein: CATSSGFGGQETQYF; CDR3 DNA: TGTGCCACCAGCAGTGGGTTTGGGGGCCAAGAGACCCAGTACTTC
clone size: NA; V gene: TRBV30; D gene: NA; J gene: TRBJ2-7; CDR3 protein: CAWSVPPQLYEQYF; CDR3 DNA: TGTGCCTGGAGTGTACCCCCCCAACTCTACGAGCAGTACTTC
clone size: NA; V gene: TRBV10-3; D gene: NA; J gene: TRBJ2-7; CDR3 protein: CAISLQGKQYF; CDR3 DNA: TGTGCCATCAGTCTCCAGGGAAAGCAGTACTTC
clone size: NA; V gene: TRBV6-5; D gene: TRBD1; J gene: TRBJ1-2; CDR3 protein: CASSSGQGAHYGYTF; CDR3 DNA: TGTGCCAGCAGTTCCGGTCAGGGGGCCCACTATGGCTACACCTTC
clone size: many; V gene: TRBV24-1; D gene: NA; J gene: TRBJ1-2; CDR3 protein: CATSGSTASSPYGYTF; CDR3 DNA: TGTGCCACCAGTGGTTCGACAGCCTCCAGCCCATATGGCTACACCTTC
clone size: NA; V gene: TRBV7-4; D gene: TRBD2; J gene: TRBJ2-5; CDR3 protein: CASSFEGGEGTQYF; CDR3 DNA: TGTGCCAGCAGCTTTGAGGGAGGGGAAGGGACCCAGTACTTC